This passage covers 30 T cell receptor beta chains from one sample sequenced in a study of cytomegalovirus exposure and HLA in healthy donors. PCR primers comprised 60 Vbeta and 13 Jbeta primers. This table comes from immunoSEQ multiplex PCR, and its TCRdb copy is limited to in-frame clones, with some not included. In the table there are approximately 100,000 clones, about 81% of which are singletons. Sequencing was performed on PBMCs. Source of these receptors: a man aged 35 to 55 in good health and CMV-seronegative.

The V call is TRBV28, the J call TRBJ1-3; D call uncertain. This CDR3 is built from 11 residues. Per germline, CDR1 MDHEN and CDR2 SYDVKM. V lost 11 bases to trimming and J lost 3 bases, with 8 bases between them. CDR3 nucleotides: TGTGCCGCTCAGGATGGAAACACCATATATTTT. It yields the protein CAAQDGNTIYF.

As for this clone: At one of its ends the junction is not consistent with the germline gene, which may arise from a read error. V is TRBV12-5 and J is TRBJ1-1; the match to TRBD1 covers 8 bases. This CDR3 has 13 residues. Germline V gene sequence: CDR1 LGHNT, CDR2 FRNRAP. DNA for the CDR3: TGTGCTAGTGCCCGGACAGGGCCATCTGAGGCTTTCTTT. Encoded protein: CASARTGPSEAFF.

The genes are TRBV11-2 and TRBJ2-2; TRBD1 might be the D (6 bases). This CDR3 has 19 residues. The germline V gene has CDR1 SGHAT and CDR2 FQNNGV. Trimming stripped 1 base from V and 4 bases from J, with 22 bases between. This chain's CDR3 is CASSLVPVRQGSSTGELFF. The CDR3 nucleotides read TGTGCCAGCAGCTTAGTCCCGGTGAGGCAGGGGAGCAGCACCGGGGAGCTGTTTTTT.

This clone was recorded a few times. CDR3 nucleotides: TGCGCCAGCAGCCAAGCCCCAGATCAGCCCCAGCATTTT. It specifies CASSQAPDQPQHF. The rearrangement links TRBV4-3 to TRBJ1-5; D gene uncertain. Trimming took 1 base from V and 5 from J, leaving 6 bases between them. The germline CDR1 and CDR2 sequences are LGHNA and YSLEER. CDR3 size: 13 residues.

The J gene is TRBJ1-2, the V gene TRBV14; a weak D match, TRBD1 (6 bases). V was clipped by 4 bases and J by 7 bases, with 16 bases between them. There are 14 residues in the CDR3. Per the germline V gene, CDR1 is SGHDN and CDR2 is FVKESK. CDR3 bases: TGTGCCAGCAGCCCTCTGGGGGGGGCAGCTGGCTACACCTTC. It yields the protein CASSPLGGAAGYTF.

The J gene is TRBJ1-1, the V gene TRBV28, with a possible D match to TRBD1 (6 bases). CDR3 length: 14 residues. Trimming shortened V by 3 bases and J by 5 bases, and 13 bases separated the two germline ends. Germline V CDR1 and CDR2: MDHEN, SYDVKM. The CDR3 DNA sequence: TGTGCCAGCAGTTTGACAGGCCGTGGGACTGAAGCTTTCTTT. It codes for CASSLTGRGTEAFF.

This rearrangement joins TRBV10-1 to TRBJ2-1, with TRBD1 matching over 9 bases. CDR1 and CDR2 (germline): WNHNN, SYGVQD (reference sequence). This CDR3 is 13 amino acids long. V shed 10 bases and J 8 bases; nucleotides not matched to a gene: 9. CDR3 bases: TGCGCCAACAACCGGGACAGGGCCGATGAGCAGTTCTTC. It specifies CANNRDRADEQFF.

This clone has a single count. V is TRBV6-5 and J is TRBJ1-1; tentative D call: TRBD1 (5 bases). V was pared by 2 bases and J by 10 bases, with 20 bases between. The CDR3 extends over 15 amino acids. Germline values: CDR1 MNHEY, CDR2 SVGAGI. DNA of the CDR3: TGTGCCAGCAGTTACATACCCTCCCTACCCAGGGTAGCTTTCTTT. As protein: CASSYIPSLPRVAFF.

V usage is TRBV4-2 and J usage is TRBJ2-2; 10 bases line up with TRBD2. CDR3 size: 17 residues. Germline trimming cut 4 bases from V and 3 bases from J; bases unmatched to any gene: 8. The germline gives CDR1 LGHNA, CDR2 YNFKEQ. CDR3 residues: CASSPRGLAADTGELFF. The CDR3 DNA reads TGTGCCAGCAGCCCTCGAGGACTAGCGGCGGACACCGGGGAGCTGTTTTTT.

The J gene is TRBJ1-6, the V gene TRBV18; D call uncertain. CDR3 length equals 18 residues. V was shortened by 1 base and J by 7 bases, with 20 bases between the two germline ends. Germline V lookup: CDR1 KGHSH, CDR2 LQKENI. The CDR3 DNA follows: TGTGCCAGCTCACCACAAAGATTAAACGGGATAAAGAATTCACCCCTCCACTTT. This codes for CASSPQRLNGIKNSPLHF.

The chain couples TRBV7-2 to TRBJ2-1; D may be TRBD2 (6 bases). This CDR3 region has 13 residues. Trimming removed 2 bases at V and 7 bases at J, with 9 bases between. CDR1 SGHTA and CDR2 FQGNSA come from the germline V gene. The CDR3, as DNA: TGTGCCAGCAGCTTACGGGGGAGGAATGAGCAGTTCTTC. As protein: CASSLRGRNEQFF. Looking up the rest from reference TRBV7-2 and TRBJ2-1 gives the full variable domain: GAGVSQSPSNKVTEKGKDVELRCDPISGHTALYWYRQSLGQGLEFLIYFQGNSAPDKSGLPSDRFSAERTGGSVSTLTIQRTQQEDSAVYLCASSLRGRNEQFFGPGTRLTVL.

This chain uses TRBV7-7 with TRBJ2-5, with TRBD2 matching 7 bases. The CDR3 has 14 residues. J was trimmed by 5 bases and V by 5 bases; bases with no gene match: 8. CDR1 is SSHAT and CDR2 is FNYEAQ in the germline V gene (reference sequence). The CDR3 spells CASSTAGDRETQYF. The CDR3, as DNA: TGTGCCAGCAGCACCGCGGGGGATCGCGAGACCCAGTACTTC.

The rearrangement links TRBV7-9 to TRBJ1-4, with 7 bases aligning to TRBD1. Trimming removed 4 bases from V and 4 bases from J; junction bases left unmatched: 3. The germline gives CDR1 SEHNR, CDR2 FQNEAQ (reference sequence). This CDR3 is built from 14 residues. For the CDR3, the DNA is TGTGCCAGCAGCTCGGGACAGTTTAATGAAAAACTGTTTTTT. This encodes CASSSGQFNEKLFF.

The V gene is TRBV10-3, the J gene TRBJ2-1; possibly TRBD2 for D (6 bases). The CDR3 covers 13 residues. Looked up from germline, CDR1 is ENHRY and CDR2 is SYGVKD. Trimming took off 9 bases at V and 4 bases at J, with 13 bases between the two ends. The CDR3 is CAMGSGEYNEQFF. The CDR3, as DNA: TGTGCCATGGGTTCGGGGGAATACAATGAGCAGTTCTTC.

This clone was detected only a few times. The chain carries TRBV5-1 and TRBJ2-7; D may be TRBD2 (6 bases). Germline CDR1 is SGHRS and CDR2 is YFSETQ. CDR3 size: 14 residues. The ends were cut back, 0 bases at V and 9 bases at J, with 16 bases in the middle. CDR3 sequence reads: CASSLALGAGSQYF. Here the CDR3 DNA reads TGCGCCAGCAGCTTGGCCCTTGGGGCGGGATCGCAGTACTTC.

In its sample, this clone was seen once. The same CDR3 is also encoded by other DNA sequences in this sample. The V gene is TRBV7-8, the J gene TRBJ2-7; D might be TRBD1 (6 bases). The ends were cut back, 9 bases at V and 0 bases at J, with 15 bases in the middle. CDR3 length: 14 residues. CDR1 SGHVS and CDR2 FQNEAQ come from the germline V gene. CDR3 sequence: CASSARDTSYEQYF. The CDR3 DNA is TGTGCCAGTAGCGCGAGGGACACCTCCTACGAGCAGTACTTC.

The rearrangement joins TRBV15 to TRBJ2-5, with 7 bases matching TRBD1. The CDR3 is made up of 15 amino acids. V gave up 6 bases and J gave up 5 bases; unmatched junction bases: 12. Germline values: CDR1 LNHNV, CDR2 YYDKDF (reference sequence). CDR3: CATRRDRWGGETQYF. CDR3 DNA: TGTGCCACCAGGAGGGACAGATGGGGCGGGGAGACCCAGTACTTC.

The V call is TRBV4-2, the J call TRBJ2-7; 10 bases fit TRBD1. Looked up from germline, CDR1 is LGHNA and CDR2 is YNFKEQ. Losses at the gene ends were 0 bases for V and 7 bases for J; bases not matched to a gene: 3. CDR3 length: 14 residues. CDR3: CASSQDGTGDEQYF. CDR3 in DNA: TGTGCCAGCAGCCAAGATGGGACAGGGGATGAGCAGTACTTC.

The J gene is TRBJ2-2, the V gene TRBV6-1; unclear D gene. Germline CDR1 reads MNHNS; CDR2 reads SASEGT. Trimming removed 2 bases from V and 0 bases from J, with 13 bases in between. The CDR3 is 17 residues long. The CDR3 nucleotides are TGTGCCAGCAGTGAAACGCTTCCGCGCGCGAACACCGGGGAGCTGTTTTTT. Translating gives CASSETLPRANTGELFF.

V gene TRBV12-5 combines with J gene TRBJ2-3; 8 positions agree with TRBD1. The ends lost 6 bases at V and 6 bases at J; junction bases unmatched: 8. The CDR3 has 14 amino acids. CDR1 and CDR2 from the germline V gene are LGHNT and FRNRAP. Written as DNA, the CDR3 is TGTGCTAGTGGCCCGGACAGGGCCCCCGATACGCAGTATTTT. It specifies CASGPDRAPDTQYF.

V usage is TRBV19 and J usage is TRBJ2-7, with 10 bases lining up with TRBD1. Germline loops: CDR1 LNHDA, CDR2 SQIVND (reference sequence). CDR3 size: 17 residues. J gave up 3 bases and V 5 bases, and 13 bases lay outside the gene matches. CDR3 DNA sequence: TGTGCCAGTAGTCAAAGAAATCCCGGGACAGGGGACTACGAGCAGTACTTC. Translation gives CASSQRNPGTGDYEQYF.

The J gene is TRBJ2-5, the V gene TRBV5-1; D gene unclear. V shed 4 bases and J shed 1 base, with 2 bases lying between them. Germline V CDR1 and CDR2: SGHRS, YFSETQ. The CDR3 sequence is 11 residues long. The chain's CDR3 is CASSRQETQYF. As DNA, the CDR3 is TGCGCCAGCAGCCGCCAAGAGACCCAGTACTTC.

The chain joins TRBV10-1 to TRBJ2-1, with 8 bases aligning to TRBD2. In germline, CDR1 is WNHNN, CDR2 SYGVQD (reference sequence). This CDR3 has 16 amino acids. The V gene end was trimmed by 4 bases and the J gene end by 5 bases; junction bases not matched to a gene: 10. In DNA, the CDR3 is TGCGCCAGCAGTGGGGCCGGGACTAGAAGGGACAATGAGCAGTTCTTC. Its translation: CASSGAGTRRDNEQFF.

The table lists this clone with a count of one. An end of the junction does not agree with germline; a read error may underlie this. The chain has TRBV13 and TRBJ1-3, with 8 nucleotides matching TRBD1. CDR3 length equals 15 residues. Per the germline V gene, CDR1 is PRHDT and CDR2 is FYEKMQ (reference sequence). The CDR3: CASSIGQGLGNTIYF. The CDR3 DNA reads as TGTGCCAGCAGCATAGGACAGGGCCTTGGAAACACCATATATTTT.

The CDR3, as DNA: TGTGCCAGCAGCTCCGGAGGGACAGCTGTATACGAGCAGTACTTC. Protein sequence: CASSSGGTAVYEQYF. The chain joins TRBV5-8 to TRBJ2-7, with TRBD1 as a possible D gene (7 bases). Germline V CDR1 and CDR2: SGHTS, YDEGEE. The CDR3 length is 15 residues. V was clipped by 3 bases and J by 4 bases, with 17 bases between them. The whole variable domain, filled in from reference TRBV5-8 and TRBJ2-7, reads EAGVTQSPTHLIKTRGQQATLRCSPISGHTSVYWYQQALGLGLQFLLWYDEGEERNRGNFPPRFSGRQFPNYSSELNVNALELEDSALYLCASSSGGTAVYEQYFGPGTRLTVT.

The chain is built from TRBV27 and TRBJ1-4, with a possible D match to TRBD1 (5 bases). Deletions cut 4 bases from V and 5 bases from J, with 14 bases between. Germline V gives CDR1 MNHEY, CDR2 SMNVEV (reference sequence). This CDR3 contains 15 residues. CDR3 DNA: TGTGCCAGCAGTTCCTCAGGGTTTCGGAATGAAAAACTGTTTTTT. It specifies CASSSSGFRNEKLFF.

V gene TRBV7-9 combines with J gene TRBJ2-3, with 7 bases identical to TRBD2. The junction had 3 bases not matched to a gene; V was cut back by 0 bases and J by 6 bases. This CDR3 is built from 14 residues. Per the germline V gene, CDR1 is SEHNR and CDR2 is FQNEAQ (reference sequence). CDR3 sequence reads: CASSLARGVDTQYF. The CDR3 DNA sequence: TGTGCCAGCAGCTTAGCTCGGGGGGTGGATACGCAGTATTTT.

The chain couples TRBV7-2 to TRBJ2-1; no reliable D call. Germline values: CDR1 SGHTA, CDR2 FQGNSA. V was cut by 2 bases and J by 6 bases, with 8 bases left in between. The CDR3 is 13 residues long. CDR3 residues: CASSLRGPNEQFF. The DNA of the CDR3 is TGTGCCAGCAGCTTAAGAGGTCCCAATGAGCAGTTCTTC.

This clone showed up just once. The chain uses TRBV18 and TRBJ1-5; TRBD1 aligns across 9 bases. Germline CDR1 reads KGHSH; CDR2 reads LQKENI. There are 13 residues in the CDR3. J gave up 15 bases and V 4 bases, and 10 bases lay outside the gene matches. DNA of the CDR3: TGTGCCAGCTCACTGGGCCGGGACAGGGAGGCGCATTTT. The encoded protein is CASSLGRDREAHF.

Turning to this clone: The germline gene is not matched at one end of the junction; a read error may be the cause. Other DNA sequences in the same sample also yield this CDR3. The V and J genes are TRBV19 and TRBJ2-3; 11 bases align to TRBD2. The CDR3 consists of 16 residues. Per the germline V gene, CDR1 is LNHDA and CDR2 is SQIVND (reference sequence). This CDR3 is CASSIVAGGSTDTQYF. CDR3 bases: TGCGCCAGTAGTATAGTAGCGGGGGGGAGCACAGATACGCAGTATTTT.